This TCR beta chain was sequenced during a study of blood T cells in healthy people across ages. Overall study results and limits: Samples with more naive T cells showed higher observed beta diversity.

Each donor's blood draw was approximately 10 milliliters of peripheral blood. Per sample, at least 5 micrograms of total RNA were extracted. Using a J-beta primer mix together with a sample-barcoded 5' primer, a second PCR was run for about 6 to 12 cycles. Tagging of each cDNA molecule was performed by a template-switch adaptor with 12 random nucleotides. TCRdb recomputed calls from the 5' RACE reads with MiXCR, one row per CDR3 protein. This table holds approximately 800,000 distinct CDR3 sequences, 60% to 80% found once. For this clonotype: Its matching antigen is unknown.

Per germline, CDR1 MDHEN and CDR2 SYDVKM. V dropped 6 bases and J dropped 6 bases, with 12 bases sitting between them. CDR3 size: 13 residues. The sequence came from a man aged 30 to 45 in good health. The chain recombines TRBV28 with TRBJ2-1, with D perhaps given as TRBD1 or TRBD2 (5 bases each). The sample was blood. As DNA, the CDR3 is TGTGCCAGCAGCCTGGGACCGCGCAATGAGCAGTTCTTC. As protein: CASSLGPRNEQFF.